This T cell receptor beta chain was sequenced during a study of regulatory T cells in long-lasting Graves disease. Many counts were recorded for this clonotype. Time point noted: persistent/refractory GD, antithyroid drugs over 5 years with positive TRAb. RNA extracted from PBMCs served as the sequencing template. Relying on iRepertoire HTBI primers and Arm-PCR of CDR3 regions, the team built TCR beta libraries. In TCRdb, the multiplex PCR reads were re-called with MiXCR into one record per CDR3 protein. This table holds over 650,000 distinct CDR3 sequences, around 30% found once. Here the sequenced sample was peripheral blood mononuclear cells (PBMCs), taken when the disease was refractory, from a patient treated with antithyroid drugs. This sequence was found in a female donor with Graves disease.

The CDR3 sequence is CASRDPGAEAFF. In nucleotides, the CDR3 is TGTGCCAGCAGAGATCCTGGTGCTGAAGCTTTCTTT. This chain uses TRBV2 with TRBJ1-1; D call uncertain. This CDR3 region has 12 residues. Trimming cost V 6 bases and J 6 bases, with 11 bases left between them. Germline V gives CDR1 SNHLY, CDR2 FYNNEI.